One sample yielded the 22 T cell receptor beta chains listed below, sequenced in a study of shared T cell receptors in the human thymus. TCRdb's copy holds only in-frame clones and misses some; the assay was immunoSEQ multiplex PCR. In the table there are about 660,000 clones, around nine tenths of which are singletons. The data were also submitted as part of a second study, on human thymus T cells.

The material sequenced was thymocytes. The receptors shown here come from a boy under three years old with a congenital heart defect.

This chain joins TRBV4-1 and TRBJ2-5, with 8 positions matching TRBD2. J gave up 2 bases and V 0 bases, and 5 bases lay outside the gene matches. The CDR3 is 16 residues long. Germline V gene data show CDR1 as MGHRA and CDR2 as YSYEKL. CDR3 protein: CASSQEGAGVQETQYF. In DNA, the CDR3 is TGCGCCAGCAGCCAAGAAGGAGCGGGAGTTCAAGAGACCCAGTACTTC.

The chain combines TRBV15 with TRBJ2-5, with 10 positions matching TRBD1. V shed 5 bases and J 4 bases; nucleotides not matched to a gene: 1. The germline V gene encodes CDR1 LNHNV and CDR2 YYDKDF (reference sequence). The CDR3 spans 13 residues. CDR3 protein: CATSGQGGETQYF. For the CDR3, the DNA is TGTGCCACCAGCGGACAGGGGGGAGAGACCCAGTACTTC.

V gene TRBV2 combines with J gene TRBJ2-7; 7 nucleotides align to TRBD1. Germline values: CDR1 SNHLY, CDR2 FYNNEI. The CDR3 spans 13 residues. V lost 11 bases, J lost 0 bases, and 7 bases stayed unmatched. The CDR3 loop reads CALTGRFSYEQYF. CDR3 sequence (DNA): TGTGCCTTGACAGGGCGATTCTCCTACGAGCAGTACTTC.

The chain's CDR3 is CASSVAISGKTDTQYF. As DNA, the CDR3 is TGTGCCAGCAGCGTAGCTATCAGCGGGAAGACAGATACGCAGTATTTT. This chain connects TRBV9 to TRBJ2-3; 7 bases line up with TRBD2. Germline V gene lookup returns CDR1 SGDLS and CDR2 YYNGEE. Trimming at V came to 0 bases and at J to 3 bases, leaving 7 bases not matched to a gene. The CDR3 covers 16 residues.

The chain employs TRBV25-1 and TRBJ2-7, with D uncertain. CDR3 length equals 14 residues. With 5 bases removed from V and 1 base from J, the gap between germline ends came to 12 bases. CDR1 MGHDK and CDR2 SYGVNS come from the germline V gene. For the CDR3, the DNA is TGTGCCAGCAGTCCGTTCTGGCCTTCCTACGAGCAGTACTTC. Protein sequence: CASSPFWPSYEQYF.

The V call is TRBV6-5, the J call TRBJ2-7, with 7 bases fitting TRBD1. With 6 bases clipped from V and 2 bases from J, the junction kept 7 bases outside the gene matches. Germline CDR1 reads MNHEY; CDR2 reads SVGAGI. The CDR3 has 14 residues. CDR3 sequence: CASSSRDSPYEQYF. DNA of the CDR3: TGTGCCAGCAGCTCCCGGGACAGTCCCTACGAGCAGTACTTC.

This chain uses TRBV28 with TRBJ2-3; TRBD1 might be the D (6 bases). There are 16 residues in the CDR3. Between the trimmed V and J ends, which lost 5 bases and 6 bases, there was a span of 21 bases. Looked up from germline, CDR1 is MDHEN and CDR2 is SYDVKM. The DNA of the CDR3 is TGTGCCAGCAGTGACCTGGGGGCCCCAGACCCGGATACGCAGTATTTT. Protein sequence: CASSDLGAPDPDTQYF.

This chain joins TRBV11-3 and TRBJ2-7; the match to TRBD2 covers 14 bases. CDR3 size: 18 residues. V shed 8 bases, J shed 5 bases, and the junction held 17 bases outside the gene matches. The germline V gene encodes CDR1 SGHNT and CDR2 YENEEA. Written as DNA, the CDR3 is TGTGCCAGCTGCCAACCGGGACTAGCGGGAGAAGGAGGGGACGAGCAGTACTTC. It translates to CASCQPGLAGEGGDEQYF.

This clone was counted between two and nine times. The chain links TRBV6-6 to TRBJ2-2; D unclear. This CDR3 has 12 amino acids. Germline CDR1 is MNHNY and CDR2 is SVGAGI (reference sequence). Deletions cut 2 bases from V and 9 bases from J, with 7 bases between. This chain's CDR3 is CASSYNRWELFF. The CDR3 coding sequence is TGTGCCAGCAGTTACAATCGGTGGGAGCTGTTTTTT.

The chain uses TRBV27 and TRBJ1-2; no firm D call. V was clipped by 5 bases and J by 4 bases, with 14 bases between them. CDR3 size: 14 residues. Germline V CDR1 and CDR2: MNHEY, SMNVEV (reference sequence). CDR3 in DNA: TGTGCCAGCAGTCGGCAGGCCGGAGGCTATGGCTACACCTTC. This encodes CASSRQAGGYGYTF.

This clone appeared a single time. The chain couples TRBV10-3 to TRBJ1-3; a weak D match, TRBD1 (5 bases). This CDR3 region has 17 residues. Germline V CDR1 and CDR2: ENHRY, SYGVKD. V was cut by 0 bases and J by 6 bases, with 18 bases left in between. DNA of the CDR3: TGTGCCATCAGTGAGTCGGCCACCCAGGGACTGCTAAACACCATATATTTT. Amino acid sequence: CAISESATQGLLNTIYF.

The chain employs TRBV5-1 and TRBJ2-1; 10 bases are a match to TRBD2. V gave up 4 bases and J gave up 3 bases; unmatched junction bases: 4. The CDR3 is 15 amino acids. Germline V lookup: CDR1 SGHRS, CDR2 YFSETQ. CDR3 bases: TGCGCCAGCAGCCGTGGACTAGCGGACTACAATGAGCAGTTCTTC. It codes for CASSRGLADYNEQFF.

V is TRBV5-4 and J is TRBJ2-7; tentatively, D is TRBD2 (6 bases). Germline V gene lookup returns CDR1 SGHNT and CDR2 YYREEE (reference sequence). V was clipped by 5 bases and J by 3 bases, with 12 bases between them. This CDR3 spans 13 amino acids. The CDR3 spells CASRASVNYEQYF. The CDR3 nucleotides read TGTGCCAGCAGAGCTAGCGTGAACTACGAGCAGTACTTC.

This clone was seen only a few times. This rearrangement joins TRBV7-9 to TRBJ2-1, with 9 bases lining up with TRBD2. The CDR3 is 18 residues long. With 2 bases clipped from V and 5 bases from J, the junction kept 13 bases outside the gene matches. Per germline, CDR1 SEHNR and CDR2 FQNEAQ (reference sequence). For the CDR3, the DNA is TGTGCCAGCAGCTTACAGGTTGGGGGGCGACTAGCGGACAATGAGCAGTTCTTC. Amino acids: CASSLQVGGRLADNEQFF.

This chain joins TRBV9 and TRBJ2-4; 8 nucleotides align to TRBD2. The CDR3 has 17 amino acids. J gave up 4 bases and V 3 bases, and 12 bases lay outside the gene matches. CDR1 and CDR2 (germline): SGDLS, YYNGEE. Here the CDR3 DNA reads TGTGCCAGCAGCGGACAACTAGCGGAAGAAGAAAAAAACATTCAGTACTTC. As protein: CASSGQLAEEEKNIQYF. The variable domain in full, completed from reference TRBV9 and TRBJ2-4, reads DSGVTQTPKHLITATGQRVTLRCSPRSGDLSVYWYQQSLDQGLQFLIQYYNGEERAKGNILERFSAQQFPDLHSELNLSSLELGDSALYFCASSGQLAEEEKNIQYFGAGTRLSVL.

The chain links TRBV27 to TRBJ2-7; TRBD2 aligns across 11 bases. Germline V lookup: CDR1 MNHEY, CDR2 SMNVEV (reference sequence). This CDR3 spans 15 amino acids. V dropped 5 bases and J dropped 2; count of bases not matched to a gene: 5. This chain's CDR3 is CASSPVAGGPYEQYF. The CDR3 DNA follows: TGTGCCAGCAGTCCTGTAGCGGGAGGGCCCTACGAGCAGTACTTC.

The chain is built from TRBV5-1 and TRBJ1-1, with D perhaps TRBD1 (6 bases). Looked up from germline, CDR1 is SGHRS and CDR2 is YFSETQ. The CDR3 loop spans 13 amino acids. Trimming removed 3 bases at V and 1 base at J, with 7 bases between. The CDR3 DNA reads TGCGCCAGCAGCTGGGACACGAACACTGAAGCTTTCTTT. It is translated as CASSWDTNTEAFF.

The chain is built from TRBV11-2 and TRBJ2-3; D call uncertain. This CDR3 has 17 residues. V shed 5 bases and J shed 2 bases, with 20 bases lying between them. Germline CDR1 is SGHAT and CDR2 is FQNNGV. CDR3 coding DNA: TGTGCCAGCAGCCCTAGTGTTCCTAACCCTTACACAGATACGCAGTATTTT. Its translation: CASSPSVPNPYTDTQYF.

V is TRBV7-4 and J is TRBJ2-2; 14 positions match TRBD2. Germline CDR1 SGHVT, CDR2 SQSDAQ. After removal of 1 base from V and 6 bases from J, the junction contained 13 bases not matched to a gene. The CDR3 sequence is 20 residues long. The CDR3 nucleotides are TGTGCCAGCAGCTTAGTGTTATATGGGACTAGCGGGAGAGGGGCCGGGGAGCTGTTTTTT. Its translation: CASSLVLYGTSGRGAGELFF.

In its sample, this clone was seen once. The V call is TRBV7-2, the J call TRBJ2-7; 8 positions match TRBD2. J was trimmed by 2 bases and V by 3 bases; bases with no gene match: 15. Per the germline V gene, CDR1 is SGHTA and CDR2 is FQGNSA. This CDR3 contains 18 residues. The CDR3 protein is CASSFGAASGPPPYEQYF. As DNA, the CDR3 is TGTGCCAGCAGCTTCGGAGCTGCTAGCGGGCCGCCGCCCTACGAGCAGTACTTC.

The chain employs TRBV27 and TRBJ1-2; 8 nucleotides agree with TRBD1. The V segment lost 8 bases and the J segment 3 bases; nucleotides outside the gene matches: 14. Per the germline V gene, CDR1 is MNHEY and CDR2 is SMNVEV (reference sequence). The CDR3 length is 16 residues. CDR3 amino acids: CASYGQGLDMDYGYTF. The CDR3 region has the DNA TGTGCCAGCTATGGACAGGGATTAGATATGGACTATGGCTACACCTTC.

The chain couples TRBV30 to TRBJ1-1, with D tentatively TRBD1 (6 bases). This CDR3 region has 14 residues. Per germline, CDR1 GTSNPN and CDR2 SVGIG (reference sequence). Trimming took 3 bases from V and 9 from J, leaving 20 bases between them. In DNA, the CDR3 is TGTGCCTGGAGCGTTACAGGGCCCCCGCGTAAAGCTTTCTTT. Encoded protein: CAWSVTGPPRKAFF.